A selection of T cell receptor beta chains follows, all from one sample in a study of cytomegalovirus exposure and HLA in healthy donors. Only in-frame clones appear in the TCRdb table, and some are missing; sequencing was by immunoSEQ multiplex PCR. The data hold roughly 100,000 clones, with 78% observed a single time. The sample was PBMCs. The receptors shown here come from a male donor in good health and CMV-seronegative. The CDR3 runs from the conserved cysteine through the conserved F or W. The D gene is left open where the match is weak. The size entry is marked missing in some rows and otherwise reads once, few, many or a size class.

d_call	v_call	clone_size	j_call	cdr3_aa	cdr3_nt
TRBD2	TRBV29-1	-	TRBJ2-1	CSGQTSGRAWEQFF	TGCAGCGGTCAGACTAGCGGGAGGGCCTGGGAGCAGTTCTTC
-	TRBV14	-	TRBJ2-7	CASSQRDTYYEQYF	TGTGCCAGCAGCCAACGAGACACGTACTACGAGCAGTACTTC
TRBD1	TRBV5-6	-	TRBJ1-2	CASSLGRGPNYGYTF	TGTGCCAGCAGTTTGGGTAGGGGGCCGAACTATGGCTACACCTTC
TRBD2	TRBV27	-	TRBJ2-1	CASSSAGGGNEQFF	TGTGCCAGCAGTTCCGCGGGAGGGGGAAATGAGCAGTTCTTC
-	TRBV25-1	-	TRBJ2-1	CASSGILDNEQFF	TGTGCCAGCAGTGGGATTCTAGACAATGAGCAGTTCTTC
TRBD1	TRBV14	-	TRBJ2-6	CASSQGLDRVRTGANVLTF	TGTGCCAGCAGCCAAGGCTTGGACAGGGTCAGAACTGGGGCCAACGTCCTGACTTTC
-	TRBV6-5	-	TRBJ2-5	CASSYSELETQYF	TGTGCCAGCAGTTACTCGGAGCTAGAGACCCAGTACTTC
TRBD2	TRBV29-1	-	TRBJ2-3	CSVEGTSGHTDTQYF	TGCAGCGTTGAAGGGACTAGCGGCCACACAGATACGCAGTATTTT
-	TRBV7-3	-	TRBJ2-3	CASSPLSTDTQYF	TGTGCCAGCAGCCCCCTTAGCACAGATACGCAGTATTTT
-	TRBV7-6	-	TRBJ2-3	CASSLTRGSDTQYF	TGTGCCAGCAGCTTAACTCGAGGATCCGATACGCAGTATTTT
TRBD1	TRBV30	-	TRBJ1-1	CAWSRQGEEAFF	TGTGCCTGGAGTCGACAGGGAGAAGAGGCTTTCTTT
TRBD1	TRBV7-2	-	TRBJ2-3	CASRKPGQGTDTQYF	TGTGCCAGCAGAAAGCCCGGACAGGGGACGGATACGCAGTATTTT
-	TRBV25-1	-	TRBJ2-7	CASSDTEREDEQYF	TGTGCCAGCAGTGATACGGAGAGGGAAGACGAGCAGTACTTC
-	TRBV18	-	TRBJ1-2	CASSPTTGSYGYTF	TGTGCCAGCTCACCAACAACAGGGAGCTATGGCTACACCTTC
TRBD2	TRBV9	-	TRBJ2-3	CASSLEGGASGTSTDTQYF	TGTGCCAGCAGCCTCGAGGGGGGCGCTAGCGGGACCAGCACAGATACGCAGTATTTT
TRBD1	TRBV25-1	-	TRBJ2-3	CASRAGGRGSTDTQYF	TGTGCCAGCAGGGCAGGGGGTAGGGGAAGCACAGATACGCAGTATTTT
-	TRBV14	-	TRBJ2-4	CASSYATGDIQYF	TGTGCCAGCAGCTATGCCACAGGAGACATTCAGTACTTC
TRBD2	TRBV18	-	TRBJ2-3	CASSPRVPSGPTSTDTQYF	TGTGCCAGCTCACCAAGGGTCCCTAGCGGACCGACTAGCACAGATACGCAGTATTTT
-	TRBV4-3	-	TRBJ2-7	CASSQDLAPYEQYF	TGCGCCAGCAGCCAAGATCTAGCGCCCTACGAGCAGTACTTC
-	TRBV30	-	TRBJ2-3	CAWSMSQGKDTQYF	TGTGCCTGGAGTATGTCGCAGGGCAAGGATACGCAGTATTTT
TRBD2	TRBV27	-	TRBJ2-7	CASSLQPTSTYEQYF	TGTGCCAGCAGTTTACAGCCGACTAGCACCTACGAGCAGTACTTC
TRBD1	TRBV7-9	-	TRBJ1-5	CASSQGGQPQHF	TGTGCCAGCAGCCAGGGGGGCCAGCCCCAGCATTTT
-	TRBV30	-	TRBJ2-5	CAWSVVAQETQYF	TGTGCCTGGAGTGTAGTAGCGCAAGAGACCCAGTACTTC
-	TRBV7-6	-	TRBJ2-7	CASSLGSVGLGEQYF	TGTGCCAGCAGCTTAGGGTCAGTGGGCCTGGGCGAGCAGTACTTC
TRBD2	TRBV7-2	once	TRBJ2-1	CASSLARLAGGDEQFF	TGTGCCAGCAGCTTAGCCCGACTAGCGGGAGGCGATGAGCAGTTCTTC
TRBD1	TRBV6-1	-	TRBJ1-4	CASTQTGGNEKLFF	TGTGCCAGCACTCAGACAGGGGGTAACGAAAAACTGTTTTTT
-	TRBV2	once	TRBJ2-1	CASSEFQGSKYNEQFF	TGTGCCAGCAGTGAATTCCAGGGGTCGAAGTACAATGAGCAGTTCTTC
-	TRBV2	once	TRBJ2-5	CASSERAGRVVETQYF	TGTGCCAGCAGTGAGAGGGCGGGGCGGGTCGTGGAGACCCAGTACTTC
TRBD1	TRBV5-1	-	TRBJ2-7	CASSADRGHPSYEQYF	TGCGCCAGCAGCGCCGACAGGGGGCATCCCTCCTACGAGCAGTACTTC
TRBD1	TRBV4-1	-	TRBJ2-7	CASSPGTGLNEQYF	TGCGCCAGCAGCCCCGGGACAGGACTCAACGAGCAGTACTTC
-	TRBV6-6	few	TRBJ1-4	CASSGHSPPNEKLFF	TGTGCCAGCAGTGGGCACAGCCCGCCTAATGAAAAACTGTTTTTT
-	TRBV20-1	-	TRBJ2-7	CSITQGREQYF	TGCAGTATCACGCAGGGGCGCGAGCAGTACTTC
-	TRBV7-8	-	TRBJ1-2	CASSLIGVANYGYTF	TGTGCCAGCAGCTTAATCGGGGTGGCTAACTATGGCTACACCTTC
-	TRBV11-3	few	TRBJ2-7	CASSLAVWGEDEQYF	TGTGCCAGCAGCTTAGCTGTATGGGGCGAGGACGAGCAGTACTTC
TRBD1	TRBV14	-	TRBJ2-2	CASSQEKGGQGAGELFF	TGTGCCAGCAGCCAAGAAAAGGGAGGACAGGGGGCCGGGGAGCTGTTTTTT
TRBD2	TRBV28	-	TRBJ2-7	CASRTSGRDPYEQYF	TGTGCCAGCAGGACTAGCGGGAGAGATCCCTACGAGCAGTACTTC
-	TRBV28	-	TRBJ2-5	CASTSGPAREETQYF	TGTGCCAGCACCTCGGGTCCCGCGAGGGAGGAGACCCAGTACTTC
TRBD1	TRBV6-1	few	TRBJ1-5	CASSADRSGRQPQHF	TGTGCCAGCAGCGCGGACAGGTCGGGTAGACAGCCCCAGCATTTT
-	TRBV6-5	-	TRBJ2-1	CASSYEGAPYNEQFF	TGTGCCAGCAGTTACGAGGGAGCCCCGTACAATGAGCAGTTCTTC
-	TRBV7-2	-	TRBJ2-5	CASSFFGSWETQYF	TGTGCCAGCAGCTTCTTCGGGAGCTGGGAGACCCAGTACTTC
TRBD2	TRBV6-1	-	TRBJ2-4	CASSETSGTIQYF	TGTGCCAGCAGTGAGACTAGCGGGACCATTCAGTACTTC